The clone carrying this TCR beta chain was found many times. In making TCR cDNA, 5'RACE template switching added a universal primer site and UMIs to it. MiXCR, run by TCRdb on the 5' RACE reads, gives a single entry per CDR3 protein. The sample records 170,000 or so distinct CDR3 sequences, 6.2% being singletons. The record originates from a study of T cells after yellow fever vaccination. Study at large: Some fractions had low cell numbers, and these were prepared with SMART-Seq v4 Ultra Low Input.

The starting material was CD4+ T cells sorted from PBMCs, obtained on the day of the first yellow fever vaccination. The clonotype originates from a man in his late teens or twenties who received the YFV17D yellow fever vaccine.

CDR3 coding DNA: TGTGCCAACCGGCGGGGGGGGGCCCATGAGCAGTTCTTC. It codes for CANRRGGAHEQFF. The chain uses TRBV6-6 and TRBJ2-1; 9 nucleotides match TRBD2. This CDR3 region has 13 residues. Germline V gives CDR1 MNHNY, CDR2 SVGAGI (reference sequence). V was clipped by 10 bases and J by 8 bases; unmatched bases: 9.